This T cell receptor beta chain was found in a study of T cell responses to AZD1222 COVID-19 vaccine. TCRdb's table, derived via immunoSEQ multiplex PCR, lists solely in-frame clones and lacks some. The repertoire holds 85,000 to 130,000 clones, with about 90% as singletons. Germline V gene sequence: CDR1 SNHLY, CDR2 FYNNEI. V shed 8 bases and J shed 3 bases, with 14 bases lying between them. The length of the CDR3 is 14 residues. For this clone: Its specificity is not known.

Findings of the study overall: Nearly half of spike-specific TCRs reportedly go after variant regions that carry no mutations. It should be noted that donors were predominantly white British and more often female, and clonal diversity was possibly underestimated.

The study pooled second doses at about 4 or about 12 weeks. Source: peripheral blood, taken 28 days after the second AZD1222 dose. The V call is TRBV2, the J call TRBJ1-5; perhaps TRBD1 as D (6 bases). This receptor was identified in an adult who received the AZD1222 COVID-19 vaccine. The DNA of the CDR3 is TGTGCCAGCGGAAGCCAGGGGAACAATCAGCCCCAGCATTTT. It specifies CASGSQGNNQPQHF.